This TCR beta chain is from a study of beta chain features in type 1 diabetes. Study information: All samples together contributed 95 million to 110 million sorted cells for examination. Study conclusions and caveats: TCRB CDR3s were moderately but significantly shorter in Type 1 diabetes patients in all four CD4+ subsets. There was no resolution here of whether HLA type influences TCRB rearrangement. VDJ junctions from type 1 diabetes patients carried fewer insertions and larger deletions. Patients showed naive, central memory and Treg TCRB repertoires that appeared more similar than those of healthy donors.

This CDR3 has 13 amino acids. With 8 bases removed from V and 0 bases from J, the gap between germline ends came to 9 bases. Germline values: CDR1 MNHNS, CDR2 SASEGT. Expressed TCRB transcripts were sequenced, since all the RNA that had been isolated was reverse transcribed. Profiled with immunoSEQ multiplex PCR; TCRdb holds only in-frame clones, not every one. The sample yields about 390,000 clones, 9.6% seen once. With regard to this clone: Its antigen is undetermined.

The specimen sequenced was central memory CD4+ T cells from blood. This chain joins TRBV6-1 and TRBJ2-3; D remains unclear. The source of this sequence is a man aged 25-45 years with type 1 diabetes. The CDR3 region has the DNA TGTGCCAGCGCCCGAGACAGCACAGATACGCAGTATTTT. Translation gives CASARDSTDTQYF.